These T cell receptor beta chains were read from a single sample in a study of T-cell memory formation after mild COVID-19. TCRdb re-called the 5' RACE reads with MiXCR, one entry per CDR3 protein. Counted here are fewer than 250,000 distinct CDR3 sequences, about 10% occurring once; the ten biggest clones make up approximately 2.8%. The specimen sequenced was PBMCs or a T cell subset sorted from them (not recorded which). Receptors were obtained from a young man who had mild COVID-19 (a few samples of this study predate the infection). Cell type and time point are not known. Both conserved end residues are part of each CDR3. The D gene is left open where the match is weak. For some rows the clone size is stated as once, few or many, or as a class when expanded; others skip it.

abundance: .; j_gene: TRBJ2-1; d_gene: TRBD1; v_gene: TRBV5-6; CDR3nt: TGTGCCAGCAGCTGGGGACAGGGGCTGTTCTTC; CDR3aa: CASSWGQGLFF
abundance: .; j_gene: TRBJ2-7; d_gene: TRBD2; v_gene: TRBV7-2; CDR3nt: TGTGCCAGCACTGAGGCCGTCGGGGGGGCCGGGAGCGAGCAGTACTTC; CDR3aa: CASTEAVGGAGSEQYF
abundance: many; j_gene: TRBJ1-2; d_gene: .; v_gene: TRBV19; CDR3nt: TGTGCCAGTAGTATCGAAAGGGTTGGCTACACCTTC; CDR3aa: CASSIERVGYTF
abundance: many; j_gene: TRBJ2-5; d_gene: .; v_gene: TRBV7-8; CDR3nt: TGTGCCAGCAGTTCGAGGATTTGGGAGACCCAGTACTTC; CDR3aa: CASSSRIWETQYF
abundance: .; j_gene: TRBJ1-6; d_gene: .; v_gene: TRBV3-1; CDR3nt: TGTGCCAGCAGCCAAGCGGGGGCGGGTGGTAATTCACCCCTCCACTTT; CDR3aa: CASSQAGAGGNSPLHF
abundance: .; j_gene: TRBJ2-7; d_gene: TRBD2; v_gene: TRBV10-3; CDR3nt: TGTGCCATCAGTGAGTCGGGCGGGGGCTACGAGCAGTACTTC; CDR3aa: CAISESGGGYEQYF
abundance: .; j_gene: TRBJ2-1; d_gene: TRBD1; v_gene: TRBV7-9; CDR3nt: TGTGCCAGCAGCTTCTCTACCGACAGGGATCTCAATGAGCAGTTCTTC; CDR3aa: CASSFSTDRDLNEQFF
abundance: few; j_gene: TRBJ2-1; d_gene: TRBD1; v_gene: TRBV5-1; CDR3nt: TGCGCCAGCAGCACAGACAGGGCGGACAATGAGCAGTTCTTC; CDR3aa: CASSTDRADNEQFF
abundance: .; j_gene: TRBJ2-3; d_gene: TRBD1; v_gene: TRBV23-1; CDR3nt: TGCGCCACCAGGGACAGGGAGGGAGATACGCAGTATTTT; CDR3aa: CATRDREGDTQYF
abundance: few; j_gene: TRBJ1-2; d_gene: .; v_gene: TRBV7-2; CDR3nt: TGTGCCAGCAGCTTATATCTATCCTATGGCTACACCTTC; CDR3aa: CASSLYLSYGYTF
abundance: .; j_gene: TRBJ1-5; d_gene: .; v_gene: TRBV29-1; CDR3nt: TGCAGCGTTGCCTTGGACGGTTATAGCAATCAGCCCCAGCATTTT; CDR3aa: CSVALDGYSNQPQHF
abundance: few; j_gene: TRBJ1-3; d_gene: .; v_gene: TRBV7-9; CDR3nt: TGTGCCAGCAGCTTATCAGGGACCAGCTCTGGAAACACCATATATTTT; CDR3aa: CASSLSGTSSGNTIYF
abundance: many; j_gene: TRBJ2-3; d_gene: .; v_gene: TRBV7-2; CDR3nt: TGTGCCAGCAGCTTAGCGGGGGCGATTCGTACGCAGTATTTT; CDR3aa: CASSLAGAIRTQYF
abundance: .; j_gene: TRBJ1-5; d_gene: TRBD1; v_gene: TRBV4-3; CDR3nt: TGCGCCAGCAGCCAGGACCCAATGAGGGGGCGGGCAAATCAGCCCCAGCATTTT; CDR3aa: CASSQDPMRGRANQPQHF
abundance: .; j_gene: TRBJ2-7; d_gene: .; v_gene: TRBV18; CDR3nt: TGTGCCAGCTCACCAACAGGCCGGGACTACGAGCAGTACTTC; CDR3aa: CASSPTGRDYEQYF
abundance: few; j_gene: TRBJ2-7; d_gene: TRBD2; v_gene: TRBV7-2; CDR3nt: TGTGCCAGCAGCTTAGATTCTGCCCCTCGGACTAGCGGGGGCGCCGGGCAGTACTTC; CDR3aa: CASSLDSAPRTSGGAGQYF
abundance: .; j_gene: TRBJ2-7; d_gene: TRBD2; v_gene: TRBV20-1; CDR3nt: TGCAGTGCTCGACTTGCGGGGGGGCCCTACGAGCAGTACTTC; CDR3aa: CSARLAGGPYEQYF
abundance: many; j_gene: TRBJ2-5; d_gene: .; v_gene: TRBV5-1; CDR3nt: TGCGCCAGCAGCTTGGGAGAGGCCCAAGAGACCCAGTACTTC; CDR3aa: CASSLGEAQETQYF
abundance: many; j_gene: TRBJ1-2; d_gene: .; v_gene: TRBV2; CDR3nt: TGTGCCAGCAGCCTGACACGAATCACCTCGCACCCTTGGGGCTACACCTTC; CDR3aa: CASSLTRITSHPWGYTF
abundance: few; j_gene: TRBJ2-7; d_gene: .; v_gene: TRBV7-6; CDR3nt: TGTGCCAGCAGCCCCTCCCCGCTTAGTGAGCAGTACTTC; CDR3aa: CASSPSPLSEQYF
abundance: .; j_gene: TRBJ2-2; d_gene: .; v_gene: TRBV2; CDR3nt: TGTGCCAGCAGGCCCAACTCAGTTACCGGGGAGCTGTTTTTT; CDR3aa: CASRPNSVTGELFF
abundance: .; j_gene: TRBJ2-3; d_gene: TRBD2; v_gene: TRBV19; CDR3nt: TGTGCCAGTACCATGGGTACTAGCGGGGGATTATTTGTAGATACGCAGTATTTT; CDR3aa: CASTMGTSGGLFVDTQYF
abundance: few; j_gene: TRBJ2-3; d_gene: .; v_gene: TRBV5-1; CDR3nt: TGCGCCAGCAGCTTGGTGGCGGGGGCTAGCACAGATACGCAGTATTTT; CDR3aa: CASSLVAGASTDTQYF
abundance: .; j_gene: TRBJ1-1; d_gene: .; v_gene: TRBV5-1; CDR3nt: TGCGCCAGCAGCTTGATAACCGGGACGAACACTGAAGCTTTCTTT; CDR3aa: CASSLITGTNTEAFF